These 23 T cell receptor beta chains originate from one sample sequenced in a study of T-cell memory formation after mild COVID-19. One entry per CDR3 protein results from TCRdb running MiXCR on the 5' RACE reads. The sample records about 440,000 distinct CDR3 sequences, 20% being singletons. Sequences were obtained from PBMCs or a T cell subset sorted from them (not recorded which). All receptors derive from an adult woman who had mild COVID-19 (a few samples of this study predate the infection). Cell type and time point are not known.

The V gene is TRBV6-1, the J gene TRBJ2-7; tentative D call: TRBD2 (6 bases). The CDR3 extends over 15 amino acids. Trimming took off 2 bases at V and 2 bases at J, with 13 bases between the two ends. Germline loops: CDR1 MNHNS, CDR2 SASEGT. The DNA for the CDR3 is TGTGCCAGCAGTGAAATGCTCGGGACTCCCTACGAGCAGTACTTC. The encoded protein is CASSEMLGTPYEQYF.

This clonotype was observed a few times. The chain couples TRBV7-8 to TRBJ2-1; 8 bases line up with TRBD2. Germline V gene sequence: CDR1 SGHVS, CDR2 FQNEAQ. The V and J ends lost 1 base and 10 bases, in that order; junction bases with no gene match: 9. The CDR3 runs to 15 residues. In DNA form, the CDR3 reads TGTGCCAGCAGCTTAGTCGGGGGGGATACCAAAGAGCAGTTCTTC. Translation: CASSLVGGDTKEQFF.

The chain uses TRBV12-2 and TRBJ1-3; no DNA check was done on the table's D call, TRBD1. TRBV12-2 is termed a pseudogene. This CDR3 has 20 amino acids. The CDR3 nucleotides read TGTGCAAGTCGCTTGGGGGTACGGGACGTCCTCCTGAGCTCTGGAAACACCATATATTTT. This encodes CASRLGVRDVLLSSGNTIYF.

The V and J genes are TRBV6-5 and TRBJ2-7; a weak D match, TRBD1 (5 bases). Deletions cut 1 base from V and 12 bases from J, with 19 bases between. Germline V CDR1 and CDR2: MNHEY, SVGAGI. There are 14 residues in the CDR3. CDR3 loop: CASSYLSKVRDLYF. The CDR3 DNA reads TGTGCCAGCAGTTACTTGAGTAAGGTCAGGGATCTGTACTTC.

This clonotype was picked up many times. V gene TRBV12-3 or TRBV12-4 combines with J gene TRBJ2-3; D may be TRBD2 (7 bases). With 5 bases removed from V and 6 bases from J, the gap between germline ends came to 12 bases. The CDR3 contains 13 residues. Here the CDR3 DNA reads TGTGCCAGCAGTGGGGGGGCCGTGGATACGCAGTATTTT. It specifies CASSGGAVDTQYF.

The CDR3 is CASSLGVAGGINEQFF. DNA of the CDR3: TGTGCCAGCAGCTTGGGGGTAGCGGGGGGAATCAATGAGCAGTTCTTC. V is TRBV11-2 and J is TRBJ2-1; 10 nucleotides align to TRBD2. The CDR3 contains 16 residues. Germline V CDR1 and CDR2: SGHAT, FQNNGV. V gave up 3 bases and J gave up 6 bases; unmatched junction bases: 8.

The chain is built from TRBV7-9 and TRBJ2-3, with D hard to call. V was cut by 7 bases and J by 2 bases, with 7 bases left in between. There are 12 residues in the CDR3. CDR1 and CDR2 (germline): SEHNR, FQNEAQ (reference sequence). The CDR3 nucleotides read TGTGCCAGCACCGATGTCACAGATACGCAGTATTTT. Translated: CASTDVTDTQYF.

This clonotype was seen more than once but under ten times. The chain recombines TRBV6-2 or TRBV6-3 with TRBJ2-1, with D maybe TRBD2 (6 bases). This CDR3 spans 17 amino acids. The V gene's germline CDR1 is MNHEY and CDR2 SVGEGT. V dropped 5 bases and J dropped 5 bases, with 22 bases sitting between them. This CDR3 reads CASSPRGIRPWNNEQFF. CDR3 DNA: TGTGCCAGCAGTCCCCGCGGGATAAGGCCGTGGAACAATGAGCAGTTCTTC.

V usage is TRBV7-3 and J usage is TRBJ2-1; tentative D call: TRBD1 (6 bases). Between the trimmed V and J ends, which lost 4 bases and 6 bases, there was a span of 13 bases. The CDR3 extends over 14 amino acids. The germline CDR1 and CDR2 sequences are SGHTA and FQGTGA. DNA for the CDR3: TGTGCCAGCAGCTCCCCCGGACAGTCCAATGAGCAGTTCTTC. Translation gives CASSSPGQSNEQFF. The full variable domain, its missing parts supplied by reference TRBV7-3 and TRBJ2-1, is GAGVSQTPSNKVTEKGKYVELRCDPISGHTALYWYRQSLGQGPEFLIYFQGTGAADDSGLPNDRFFAVRPEGSVSTLKIQRTERGDSAVYLCASSSPGQSNEQFFGPGTRLTVL.

The rearrangement links TRBV7-7 to TRBJ2-1; 7 positions match TRBD1. The V segment lost 1 base and the J segment 9 bases; nucleotides outside the gene matches: 3. The CDR3 length is 13 residues. Germline V gene sequence: CDR1 SSHAT, CDR2 FNYEAQ (reference sequence). CDR3 amino acids: CASSLGGQSEQFF. The DNA of the CDR3 is TGTGCCAGCAGCTTAGGGGGACAGAGTGAGCAGTTCTTC.

The chain is built from TRBV20-1 and TRBJ1-2, with 9 bases that match TRBD1. J was trimmed by 7 bases and V by 6 bases; bases with no gene match: 15. This CDR3 region has 15 residues. Germline values: CDR1 DFQATT, CDR2 SNEGSKA (reference sequence). The CDR3 DNA reads as TGCAGTGCGGTGGGACAGTGGGGACAGGGACGTGGCTACACCTTC. Translating gives CSAVGQWGQGRGYTF.

In this sample, this clonotype turned up a few times. The chain employs TRBV7-9 and TRBJ2-3; 11 bases map to TRBD1. Germline V gene data show CDR1 as SEHNR and CDR2 as FQNEAQ (reference sequence). Germline trimming cut 8 bases from V and 4 bases from J; bases unmatched to any gene: 11. The CDR3 is made up of 16 amino acids. The CDR3 DNA reads as TGTGCCAGCTCCGATGGGACAGGGGGTGATCCAGATACGCAGTATTTT. It yields the protein CASSDGTGGDPDTQYF. Filled out from reference TRBV7-9 and TRBJ2-3, the complete variable domain reads DTGVSQNPRHKITKRGQNVTFRCDPISEHNRLYWYRQTLGQGPEFLTYFQNEAQLEKSRLLSDRFSAERPKGSFSTLEIQRTEQGDSAMYLCASSDGTGGDPDTQYFGPGTRLTVL.

The rearrangement joins TRBV5-4 to TRBJ2-2, with 10 bases matching TRBD2. The V and J ends lost 2 bases and 3 bases, in that order; junction bases with no gene match: 4. CDR3 size: 16 residues. Germline V lookup: CDR1 SGHNT, CDR2 YYREEE (reference sequence). The CDR3 DNA is TGTGCCAGCAGCTTCGCCGGGACTAGCGACACCGGGGAGCTGTTTTTT. It codes for CASSFAGTSDTGELFF.

This chain links TRBV5-1 with TRBJ2-1, with 10 bases fitting TRBD2. This CDR3 region has 16 residues. From germline, CDR1 is SGHRS and CDR2 YFSETQ. J was trimmed by 3 bases and V by 4 bases; bases with no gene match: 7. The CDR3, as DNA: TGCGCCAGCAGCCCGACCGGGACTAGCGACTACAATGAGCAGTTCTTC. Residues: CASSPTGTSDYNEQFF.

In this sample, this clonotype turned up a few times. The J gene is TRBJ2-7, the V gene TRBV15; the D gene is possibly TRBD1 (6 bases). V was trimmed by 3 bases and J by 2 bases, leaving 8 bases between them. This CDR3 comprises 13 residues. Germline CDR1 reads LNHNV; CDR2 reads YYDKDF (reference sequence). CDR3 bases: TGTGCCACCAGCAGTCGACAGGCCTACGAGCAGTACTTC. It encodes CATSSRQAYEQYF.

This clonotype was seen a few times. The rearrangement uses TRBV6-6 and TRBJ2-4, with no clear D. Germline values: CDR1 MNHNY, CDR2 SVGAGI (reference sequence). Trimming removed 7 bases from V and 8 bases from J, with 21 bases in between. The length of the CDR3 is 15 residues. The CDR3 nucleotides read TGTGCCAGCACACAAACGGTCACGCGGAACGACATTCAGTACTTC. It specifies CASTQTVTRNDIQYF.

This clonotype has more than one count but fewer than ten. This rearrangement joins TRBV2 to TRBJ1-3; D perhaps matches TRBD1 (5 bases). The V and J ends lost 2 bases and 4 bases respectively, with 9 bases between them. This CDR3 is 14 amino acids long. Germline V gene lookup returns CDR1 SNHLY and CDR2 FYNNEI. This CDR3 reads CASSERTRGNTIYF. In DNA form, the CDR3 reads TGTGCCAGCAGTGAAAGGACACGAGGAAACACCATATATTTT.

The CDR3 loop reads CSAPYRGRNYGYTF. The CDR3 DNA sequence: TGCAGTGCTCCCTACAGGGGGCGTAACTATGGCTACACCTTC. The chain has TRBV20-1 and TRBJ1-2, with 9 bases that match TRBD1. The CDR3 runs 14 residues. Germline V gene lookup returns CDR1 DFQATT and CDR2 SNEGSKA (reference sequence). Trimming took 5 bases from V and 1 from J; bases not matched to a gene: 5.

This clonotype was counted a few times. The J gene is TRBJ2-7, the V gene TRBV24-1, with 8 bases that match TRBD1. Trimming removed 7 bases from V and 5 bases from J; junction bases left unmatched: 15. CDR1 KGHDR and CDR2 SFDVKD come from the germline V gene. This CDR3 has 16 residues. Written as DNA, the CDR3 is TGTGCCACCAGCGACCCCGGACAGGGAGGAGTGGACGAGCAGTACTTC. Residues: CATSDPGQGGVDEQYF.

V gene TRBV5-1 combines with J gene TRBJ2-1, with TRBD2 matching 7 bases. The V and J ends lost 3 bases and 7 bases, in that order; junction bases with no gene match: 7. Germline V gene sequence: CDR1 SGHRS, CDR2 YFSETQ. The CDR3 is made up of 14 amino acids. This chain's CDR3 is CASSSLASGNEQFF. CDR3 in DNA: TGCGCCAGCAGCTCCCTGGCTAGCGGTAATGAGCAGTTCTTC.

The rearrangement links TRBV12-3 or TRBV12-4 to TRBJ2-5, with D possibly being TRBD2 (6 bases). V lost 7 bases and J lost 5, with 20 bases in between. The CDR3 is made up of 15 amino acids. CDR3 nucleotide sequence: TGTGCCAGCACCGCGACTAGGCTCGGCACTGAGACCCAGTACTTC. Translating it yields CASTATRLGTETQYF.

This clonotype has at least ten counts. The V gene is TRBV7-8, the J gene TRBJ2-6; 9 bases match TRBD2. The CDR3 spans 16 residues. The germline CDR1 and CDR2 sequences are SGHVS and FQNEAQ. The V and J ends lost 5 bases and 4 bases, in that order; junction bases with no gene match: 6. DNA of the CDR3: TGTGCCAGCAGCATTAGCGGGGGTTTAGGGGCCAACGTCCTGACTTTC. Translation: CASSISGGLGANVLTF.

The chain carries TRBV11-2 and TRBJ2-3, with 8 bases matching TRBD2. Trimming cost V 5 bases and J 2 bases; bases outside gene matches: 9. The CDR3 runs 16 residues. Germline assignment: CDR1 SGHAT and CDR2 FQNNGV. The CDR3 nucleotides are TGTGCCAGCAGCGTAACTAGCGGTGGGATCACAGATACGCAGTATTTT. This translates into CASSVTSGGITDTQYF.